The 30 T cell receptor beta chains in this list originate from one sample, sequenced in a study of cytomegalovirus exposure and HLA in healthy donors. Primers: 60 Vbeta forward and 13 Jbeta reverse. The data were produced by immunoSEQ multiplex PCR, yet TCRdb's version contains in-frame clones alone and is incomplete. The sample contains about 140,000 clones, around 90% of which appear only once. Sequencing was performed on PBMCs. These receptors were taken from a woman aged 40 to 50 in good health and CMV-seronegative.

J is TRBJ1-3 and V is TRBV4-2, with D perhaps matching TRBD1 (6 bases). The V end was cut by 4 bases, the J end by 1 base, with 23 bases between. The CDR3 loop spans 19 amino acids. Germline V gives CDR1 LGHNA, CDR2 YNFKEQ. The CDR3 reads CASSLPQGLLSLSGNTIYF. The CDR3 coding sequence is TGTGCCAGCAGCCTTCCACAGGGTCTTCTATCCTTATCTGGAAACACCATATATTTT.

This clone was picked up one time. The V gene is TRBV11-3, the J gene TRBJ2-7, with D possibly TRBD2 on 6 matching bases. This CDR3 spans 14 amino acids. Germline values: CDR1 SGHNT, CDR2 YENEEA. Trimming cost V 2 bases and J 0 bases, with 8 bases left between them. The DNA of the CDR3 is TGTGCCAGCAGCTTACAGGACTACTCCTACGAGCAGTACTTC. This codes for CASSLQDYSYEQYF.

J is TRBJ1-5 and V is TRBV5-1; 7 bases line up with TRBD1. J gave up 7 bases and V 5 bases, and 9 bases lay outside the gene matches. Germline V gene lookup returns CDR1 SGHRS and CDR2 YFSETQ. The CDR3 runs to 14 residues. In nucleotides, the CDR3 is TGCGCCAGCAGTCCTACAGGGGCAGACCAGCCCCAGCATTTT. It translates to CASSPTGADQPQHF.

The gene calls are TRBV11-3 and TRBJ2-1; 9 bases agree with TRBD2. Germline V gene data show CDR1 as SGHNT and CDR2 as YENEEA. J lost 4 bases, V lost 0 bases, and 10 bases had no gene match. This CDR3 contains 18 residues. CDR3 nucleotides: TGTGCCAGCAGCTTAGATCGATATCAGCGGGAGGTGTACAATGAGCAGTTCTTC. Protein product: CASSLDRYQREVYNEQFF.

This chain joins TRBV7-8 and TRBJ2-7, with TRBD1 matching 7 bases. V lost 0 bases, J lost 1 base, and 6 bases stayed unmatched. The V gene's germline CDR1 is SGHVS and CDR2 FQNEAQ. This CDR3 has 16 amino acids. CDR3 coding DNA: TGTGCCAGCAGCTTAGCCCGGGACAGATATTCCTACGAGCAGTACTTC. Translating gives CASSLARDRYSYEQYF.

The rearrangement joins TRBV7-9 to TRBJ2-3, with D possibly matching TRBD1 (6 bases). Germline values: CDR1 SEHNR, CDR2 FQNEAQ (reference sequence). The CDR3 runs 15 residues. Trimming took 5 bases from V and 2 from J, leaving 14 bases between them. Here the CDR3 reads CASSRTGMNTDTQYF. In DNA form, the CDR3 reads TGTGCCAGCAGCCGTACAGGGATGAACACAGATACGCAGTATTTT.

CDR3 in DNA: TGTGCCAGCAGCCAGGATCGCAATCAGCCCCAGCATTTT. Residues: CASSQDRNQPQHF. V gene TRBV27 combines with J gene TRBJ1-5; D is unclear. Germline CDR1 is MNHEY and CDR2 is SMNVEV (reference sequence). The CDR3 has 13 residues. V dropped 6 bases and J dropped 2 bases, with 8 bases sitting between them.

V usage is TRBV6-6 and J usage is TRBJ1-1; D is possibly TRBD1 (5 bases). The germline gives CDR1 MNHNY, CDR2 SVGAGI (reference sequence). The V gene lost 7 bases and the J gene lost 4 bases, with 13 bases spanning the gap. There are 13 residues in the CDR3. The CDR3 spells CASTLGGSTEAFF. DNA of the CDR3: TGTGCCAGCACCTTGGGGGGTTCCACTGAAGCTTTCTTT.

This clone has just one count. This sequence joins TRBV19 and TRBJ2-1; D is unclear. In germline, CDR1 is LNHDA, CDR2 SQIVND (reference sequence). CDR3 length equals 13 residues. Trimming took 5 bases from V and 3 from J, leaving 8 bases between them. The chain's CDR3 is CASSAVFYNEQFF. The CDR3 DNA follows: TGTGCCAGTAGTGCAGTCTTCTACAATGAGCAGTTCTTC.

The chain employs TRBV10-3 and TRBJ2-1, with D possibly being TRBD2 (6 bases). Germline V gene sequence: CDR1 ENHRY, CDR2 SYGVKD. The CDR3 length is 14 residues. The germline V and J ends were trimmed by 9 bases and 1 base, with 13 bases remaining between them. DNA for the CDR3: TGTGCCATTGGTAGCGGAAATTCCTACAATGAGCAGTTCTTC. Its translation is CAIGSGNSYNEQFF.

The chain combines TRBV6-5 with TRBJ2-7, with a weak D call TRBD1 (6 bases). Germline CDR1 reads MNHEY; CDR2 reads SVGAGI. The V end lost 4 bases, the J end lost 4 bases, and 14 bases lay between the germline ends. There are 14 residues in the CDR3. The CDR3, as DNA: TGTGCCAGCAGTTTGAACTACAGGGTGTACGAGCAGTACTTC. This gives the protein CASSLNYRVYEQYF.

For the CDR3, the DNA is TGTGCCAGCAGACGGACAGGGGGGCTTCTGGTGGAGCAGTACTTC. Amino acids: CASRRTGGLLVEQYF. This chain links TRBV6-1 with TRBJ2-7, with 10 bases lining up with TRBD1. The CDR3 runs to 15 residues. The V and J ends lost 6 bases and 7 bases, in that order; junction bases with no gene match: 12. Germline V gene sequence: CDR1 MNHNS, CDR2 SASEGT.

The V and J genes are TRBV28 and TRBJ1-5; D not certain. V was pared by 5 bases and J by 4 bases, with 15 bases between. The germline V gene has CDR1 MDHEN and CDR2 SYDVKM. This CDR3 contains 15 residues. CDR3 region: CASSVWTFSNQPQHF. In DNA, the CDR3 is TGTGCCAGCAGTGTTTGGACTTTTAGTAATCAGCCCCAGCATTTT.

The chain combines TRBV19 with TRBJ1-2; 7 nucleotides match TRBD1. The CDR3 extends over 14 amino acids. CDR1 and CDR2 (germline): LNHDA, SQIVND (reference sequence). V gave up 6 bases and J gave up 4 bases; unmatched junction bases: 8. The CDR3 loop reads CASRRDSTLYGYTF. For the CDR3, the DNA is TGTGCCAGTAGGAGGGACAGTACTCTCTATGGCTACACCTTC.

The chain combines TRBV25-1 with TRBJ2-1; 10 bases are a match to TRBD2. The length of the CDR3 is 17 residues. Germline V gene sequence: CDR1 MGHDK, CDR2 SYGVNS. Trimming took 3 bases from V and 7 from J; bases not matched to a gene: 12. CDR3 loop: CASSDHYGLAAGNEQFF. The CDR3, as DNA: TGTGCCAGCAGTGATCATTACGGACTAGCGGCGGGGAATGAGCAGTTCTTC.

The chain carries TRBV5-1 and TRBJ2-3; TRBD1 might be the D (5 bases). Germline CDR1 and CDR2: SGHRS and YFSETQ. There are 14 residues in the CDR3. Trimming cost V 1 base and J 5 bases, with 11 bases left between them. Here the CDR3 DNA reads TGCGCCAGCAGCTTGCGCAGGGTGGGAGATACGCAGTATTTT. Its protein product is CASSLRRVGDTQYF.

The sample holds one count of this clone. The chain combines TRBV7-9 with TRBJ1-4; 7 nucleotides line up with TRBD1. This CDR3 is 16 amino acids long. Trimming at V came to 4 bases and at J to 3 bases, leaving 8 bases not matched to a gene. The germline V gene has CDR1 SEHNR and CDR2 FQNEAQ (reference sequence). As DNA, the CDR3 is TGTGCCAGCAGCTCCGCGACAGGGAAATCTAATGAAAAACTGTTTTTT. This codes for CASSSATGKSNEKLFF.

This chain joins TRBV6-1 and TRBJ2-3, with TRBD2 matching 11 bases. CDR1 is MNHNS, CDR2 SASEGT, per germline. V was clipped by 3 bases and J by 4 bases; unmatched bases: 3. This CDR3 comprises 15 residues. The CDR3 DNA is TGTGCCAGCAGTGAGACTAGCGGGAACGCAGATACGCAGTATTTT. This encodes CASSETSGNADTQYF.

The genes are TRBV5-6 and TRBJ1-2, with no clear D. CDR1 is SGHDT, CDR2 YYEEEE, per germline. Trimming stripped 4 bases from V and 6 bases from J, with 13 bases between. This CDR3 has 13 residues. CDR3 bases: TGTGCCAGCAGCCTACCCTTGAGCGATGGCTACACCTTC. Its protein product is CASSLPLSDGYTF.

CDR3 region: CAISATGQDGYTF. Here the CDR3 DNA reads TGTGCCATCAGTGCCACAGGGCAGGATGGCTACACCTTC. This sequence joins TRBV10-3 and TRBJ1-2; a weak D match, TRBD1 (6 bases). Trimming removed 4 bases from V and 6 bases from J, with 12 bases in between. Per germline, CDR1 ENHRY and CDR2 SYGVKD. The CDR3 covers 13 residues.

This chain links TRBV28 with TRBJ2-3, with D perhaps TRBD2 (6 bases). CDR3 length: 16 residues. V shed 7 bases and J shed 0 bases, with 17 bases lying between them. Germline V gene sequence: CDR1 MDHEN, CDR2 SYDVKM. The CDR3 bases are TGTGCCAGCAACAGCGGGCAGATCCCTAGCACAGATACGCAGTATTTT. Residues: CASNSGQIPSTDTQYF.

The chain employs TRBV11-3 and TRBJ2-7, with 8 bases that match TRBD1. J lost 9 bases, V lost 3 bases, and 10 bases had no gene match. Germline values: CDR1 SGHNT, CDR2 YENEEA. This CDR3 has 14 residues. This CDR3 reads CASSLAGGNRRQYF. As DNA, the CDR3 is TGTGCCAGCAGCTTGGCAGGGGGCAATCGGAGGCAGTACTTC. Variable domain in full (rest from reference TRBV11-3 and TRBJ2-7): EAGVVQSPRYKIIEKKQPVAFWCNPISGHNTLYWYLQNLGQGPELLIRYENEEAVDDSQLPKDRFSAERLKGVDSTLKIQPAELGDSAVYLCASSLAGGNRRQYFGPGTRLTVT.

A note on this clone: Sequence at one end of the junction differs from germline and may be a read error. The gene calls are TRBV7-7 and TRBJ2-5; D perhaps matches TRBD2 (6 bases). The CDR3 has 13 amino acids. Germline V gene data show CDR1 as SSHAT and CDR2 as FNYEAQ (reference sequence). The CDR3 protein is CASSLAPSEEQYF. The CDR3 DNA is TGTGCTAGCAGCTTAGCGCCTAGCGAGGAGCAGTACTTC.

The chain has TRBV5-4 and TRBJ2-1; TRBD2 matches 11 bases. V lost 5 bases, J lost 4 bases, and 14 bases stayed unmatched. This CDR3 is built from 18 residues. Germline V gene sequence: CDR1 SGHNT, CDR2 YYREEE (reference sequence). The CDR3 region has the DNA TGTGCCAGCAGTTCCGGCGATTCGGGACTAGCGGTTTACAATGAGCAGTTCTTC. Translated, it gives CASSSGDSGLAVYNEQFF.

The rearrangement links TRBV6-5 to TRBJ1-5; unclear D gene. The CDR3 is 12 residues long. Trimming shortened V by 7 bases and J by 5 bases, and 9 bases separated the two germline ends. Germline CDR1 reads MNHEY; CDR2 reads SVGAGI. CDR3 DNA sequence: TGTGCCAGCAACAACAGATATCAGCCCCAGCATTTT. Translation gives CASNNRYQPQHF.

V usage is TRBV7-2 and J usage is TRBJ2-5; 7 bases are shared with TRBD2. Near its end, the DNA agrees better with TRBJ2-7, so the J call may be wrong. CDR1 and CDR2 (germline): SGHTA, FQGNSA. This CDR3 region has 17 residues. The CDR3 nucleotides read TGTGCCAGCAGCTTAGTTTCGGGAGGTCTCCCCTCCTACGAGCAGTACTTC. Translation gives CASSLVSGGLPSYEQYF.

The chain is built from TRBV6-6 and TRBJ1-2; D possibly corresponds to TRBD1 (5 bases). Germline V gene data show CDR1 as MNHNY and CDR2 as SVGAGI (reference sequence). The V end was cut by 2 bases, the J end by 8 bases, with 21 bases between. CDR3 length: 16 residues. The CDR3 spells CASSYPGERGLIGYTF. In DNA, the CDR3 is TGTGCCAGCAGTTACCCGGGGGAACGGGGCCTTATCGGCTACACCTTC.

About this clone itself: Other nucleotide sequences from this sample produce the same CDR3. The chain links TRBV11-3 to TRBJ2-3; D perhaps matches TRBD2 (5 bases). Trimming shortened V by 8 bases and J by 2 bases, and 8 bases separated the two germline ends. Germline V lookup: CDR1 SGHNT, CDR2 YENEEA. The length of the CDR3 is 12 residues. The CDR3 DNA sequence: TGTGCCAGCTCTAGCTTCACAGATACGCAGTATTTT. Translating gives CASSSFTDTQYF.

The V gene is TRBV7-9, the J gene TRBJ2-1, with 8 bases that match TRBD2. The V gene's germline CDR1 is SEHNR and CDR2 FQNEAQ (reference sequence). The junction had 12 bases not matched to a gene; V was cut back by 5 bases and J by 9 bases. This CDR3 comprises 15 residues. In DNA form, the CDR3 reads TGTGCCAGCAGCGCCGGGACTAGATTTTTGGGTGAGCAGTTCTTC. Translating gives CASSAGTRFLGEQFF.

This chain uses TRBV19 with TRBJ1-1; unclear D gene. Germline V gene lookup returns CDR1 LNHDA and CDR2 SQIVND (reference sequence). The CDR3 has 16 residues. V was pared by 2 bases and J by 7 bases, with 20 bases between. The CDR3 nucleotides are TGTGCCAGTAGTATACGAAGGCGGGGTAGGTATGTTGAAGCTTTCTTT. The encoded protein is CASSIRRRGRYVEAFF.